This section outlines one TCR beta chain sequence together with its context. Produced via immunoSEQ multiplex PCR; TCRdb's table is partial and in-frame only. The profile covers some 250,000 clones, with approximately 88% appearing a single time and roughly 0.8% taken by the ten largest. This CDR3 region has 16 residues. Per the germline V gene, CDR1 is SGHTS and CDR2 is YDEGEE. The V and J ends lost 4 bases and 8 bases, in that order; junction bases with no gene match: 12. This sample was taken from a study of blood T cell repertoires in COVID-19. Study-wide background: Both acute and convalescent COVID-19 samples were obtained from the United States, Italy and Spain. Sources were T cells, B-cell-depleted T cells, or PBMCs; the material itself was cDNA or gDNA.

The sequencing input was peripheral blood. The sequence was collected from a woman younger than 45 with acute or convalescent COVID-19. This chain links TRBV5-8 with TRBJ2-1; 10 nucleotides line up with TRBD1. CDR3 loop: CASSAIPGQGRDEQFF. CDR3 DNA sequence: TGTGCCAGCAGCGCTATCCCGGGACAGGGGCGCGATGAGCAGTTCTTC.